Presented here are 31 T cell receptor beta chains from one specimen sequenced in a study of blood T cells in healthy people across ages (dated by TCRdb to the mid-2010s). Library preparation was by 5' RACE. Instrument on record: Illumina HiSeq 2500. The second PCR ran for roughly 7 to 11 cycles and used a J-beta primer mix along with a sample-barcoded 5' primer. Clones were called with MiXCR by TCRdb after fastp trimmed the public reads at Q25, and only in-frame beta chains were retained. Rows with one shared CDR3 protein collapse into an entry with the most common genes and DNA. The sample data list about 1.6 million distinct CDR3 sequences, and around 36% of these were observed just once. About 11% of the sample is in the top ten clones. Sequencing was performed on blood. These receptors came from a woman in her twenties or thirties in good health.

The chain combines TRBV30 with TRBJ1-2; perhaps TRBD1 as D (5 bases). CDR3 length equals 14 residues. Deletions cut 5 bases from V and 0 bases from J, with 13 bases between. CDR1 is GTSNPN, CDR2 SVGIG, per germline (reference sequence). Here the CDR3 DNA reads TGTGCCTGGCAGGGACTTAAAACTAACTATGGCTACACCTTC. It codes for CAWQGLKTNYGYTF.

There are many counts of this clonotype. The V gene is TRBV29-1, the J gene TRBJ2-5; either TRBD1 or TRBD2 may fit D (5 bases each). The CDR3 runs to 11 residues. Trimming removed 6 bases from V and 1 base from J, with 6 bases in between. Per the germline V gene, CDR1 is SQVTM and CDR2 is ANQGSEA. CDR3 DNA sequence: TGCAGCGTCGGGGCCCAAGAGACCCAGTACTTC. It is translated as CSVGAQETQYF.

The chain combines TRBV28 with TRBJ2-1, with D maybe TRBD2 (6 bases). Germline V gives CDR1 MDHEN, CDR2 SYDVKM. Trimming cost V 11 bases and J 2 bases, with 25 bases left between them. This CDR3 is 17 amino acids long. The CDR3 region has the DNA TGTGCCTGTATAGCAAGGGTCAGAGGGAGGACCTACAATGAGCAGTTCTTC. Its protein is CACIARVRGRTYNEQFF.

This sequence joins TRBV15 and TRBJ2-4, with a tentative D call TRBD2 (5 bases). Looked up from germline, CDR1 is LNHNV and CDR2 is YYDKDF (reference sequence). This CDR3 has 14 residues. The V gene lost 9 bases and the J gene lost 2 bases, with 14 bases spanning the gap. The DNA for the CDR3 is TGTGCCACTTCACGTAGGGAGACCAAAAACATTCAGTACTTC. Its translation is CATSRRETKNIQYF. The entire variable domain, with the rest obtained from reference TRBV15 and TRBJ2-4, is as follows: DAMVIQNPRYQVTQFGKPVTLSCSQTLNHNVMYWYQQKSSQAPKLLFHYYDKDFNNEADTPDNFQSRRPNTSFCFLDIRSPGLGDTAMYLCATSRRETKNIQYFGAGTRLSVL.

This clonotype was detected only a few times. The V gene is TRBV6-6, the J gene TRBJ1-5; 8 positions agree with TRBD1. From germline, CDR1 is MNHNY and CDR2 SVGAGI (reference sequence). The CDR3 spans 15 residues. V lost 1 base to trimming and J lost 6 bases; unmatched junction nucleotides: 5. The CDR3 sequence: CASSYLKDRAQPQHF. The CDR3 nucleotides are TGTGCCAGCAGTTACTTGAAGGACAGGGCTCAGCCCCAGCATTTT.

The chain joins TRBV3-1 to TRBJ2-5; possibly TRBD1 or TRBD2 for D (5 bases each). The CDR3 is 14 residues long. Per germline, CDR1 LGHDT and CDR2 YNNKEL (reference sequence). Trimming removed 6 bases from V and 4 bases from J, with 15 bases in between. The CDR3 protein is CASRFNRGVETQYF. The CDR3 region has the DNA TGTGCCAGCAGGTTCAATCGGGGCGTAGAGACCCAGTACTTC.

The chain links TRBV25-1 to TRBJ2-7, with 12 bases identical to TRBD2. The germline CDR1 and CDR2 sequences are MGHDK and SYGVNS. The CDR3 totals 17 residues. V lost 6 bases to trimming and J lost 4 bases; unmatched junction nucleotides: 13. This CDR3 reads CASSSRPGLAGGYEQYF. The CDR3 DNA is TGTGCCAGCAGCTCTCGCCCGGGGCTAGCGGGAGGGTACGAGCAGTACTTC.

The sample holds a few counts of this clonotype. J is TRBJ1-1 and V is TRBV29-1, with a possible D match to TRBD1 (6 bases). V lost 7 bases, J lost 2 bases, and 14 bases lay in between. The germline gives CDR1 SQVTM, CDR2 ANQGSEA. This CDR3 contains 13 residues. The CDR3 region is CSGIRDINTEAFF. In nucleotides, the CDR3 is TGCAGCGGGATCCGGGACATTAACACTGAAGCTTTCTTT. The entire variable domain, with the rest obtained from reference TRBV29-1 and TRBJ1-1, is as follows: SAVISQKPSRDICQRGTSLTIQCQVDSQVTMMFWYRQQPGQSLTLIATANQGSEATYESGFVIDKFPISRPNLTFSTLTVSNMSPEDSSIYLCSGIRDINTEAFFGQGTRLTVV.

Written as DNA, the CDR3 is TGTGCCAGCAGCTTTTGGGGGGCGGTTTCACCCCTCCACTTT. Protein: CASSFWGAVSPLHF. The chain links TRBV27 to TRBJ1-6; the D gene is possibly TRBD1 (6 bases). The CDR3 has 14 residues. CDR1 MNHEY and CDR2 SMNVEV come from the germline V gene (reference sequence). Trimming took off 6 bases at V and 9 bases at J, with 15 bases between the two ends.

A word on this clonotype: A much more abundant neighbour one base away suggests this may be a read error. CDR3 DNA sequence: TGTGCCAGCAGGGCGGGACGGGGCTCCGCAGATACGCAGTATTTT. It codes for CASRAGRGSADTQYF. V and J are TRBV9 and TRBJ2-3, with a possible D match to TRBD2 (6 bases). V lost 5 bases and J 4 bases, leaving 17 bases between the germline ends. Germline V lookup: CDR1 SGDLS, CDR2 YYNGEE. The CDR3 covers 15 residues.

The V and J genes are TRBV29-1 and TRBJ1-1; TRBD1 agrees at 9 bases. Germline loops: CDR1 SQVTM, CDR2 ANQGSEA. CDR3 length: 13 residues. Losses at the gene ends were 0 bases for V and 9 bases for J; bases not matched to a gene: 5. CDR3 sequence reads: CSVEEDRGTKAFF. The CDR3 DNA sequence: TGCAGCGTTGAAGAGGACAGGGGAACAAAAGCTTTCTTT.

In this sample, this clonotype turned up a few times. The chain has TRBV5-1 and TRBJ2-1, with 7 bases identical to TRBD2. The CDR3 spans 15 residues. Trimming took 2 bases from V and 4 from J; bases not matched to a gene: 6. Germline-derived CDR1 and CDR2 are SGHRS and YFSETQ. The CDR3 is CASSLGAGMYNEQFF. In DNA, the CDR3 is TGCGCCAGCAGCTTAGGAGCGGGGATGTACAATGAGCAGTTCTTC.

The genes are TRBV20-1 and TRBJ1-1, with D maybe TRBD1 (5 bases). Trimming took off 0 bases at V and 4 bases at J, with 12 bases between the two ends. The CDR3 has 14 residues. Germline V lookup: CDR1 DFQATT, CDR2 SNEGSKA (reference sequence). This CDR3 reads CSARDWGEGTEAFF. CDR3 DNA: TGCAGTGCTAGAGATTGGGGGGAGGGCACTGAAGCTTTCTTT.

The chain employs TRBV28 and TRBJ1-4, with no clear D. Trimming shortened V by 7 bases and J by 8 bases, and 14 bases separated the two germline ends. CDR3 length: 13 residues. CDR1 MDHEN and CDR2 SYDVKM come from the germline V gene. The CDR3 nucleotides are TGTGCCAGCAAGCCCCTGACGGAGGAAAAACTGTTTTTT. Amino acids: CASKPLTEEKLFF.

This clonotype was counted only a few times. J is TRBJ2-3 and V is TRBV9, with 7 bases identical to TRBD2. This CDR3 region has 15 residues. J gave up 2 bases and V 4 bases, and 7 bases lay outside the gene matches. Germline CDR1 SGDLS, CDR2 YYNGEE. CDR3 residues: CASSPGTTTTDTQYF. The CDR3 region has the DNA TGTGCCAGCAGCCCCGGGACTACAACCACAGATACGCAGTATTTT. The whole variable domain, filled in from reference TRBV9 and TRBJ2-3, reads DSGVTQTPKHLITATGQRVTLRCSPRSGDLSVYWYQQSLDQGLQFLIQYYNGEERAKGNILERFSAQQFPDLHSELNLSSLELGDSALYFCASSPGTTTTDTQYFGPGTRLTVL.

This clonotype was seen only a few times. The rearrangement uses TRBV12-3 or TRBV12-4 and TRBJ2-3; tentative D call: TRBD2 (5 bases). The CDR3 covers 12 residues. Trimming shortened V by 1 base and J by 13 bases, and 12 bases separated the two germline ends. The CDR3 DNA reads as TGTGCCAGCAGTTTAGGGACTCCGCGGGAGTATTTT. Translation gives CASSLGTPREYF.

This chain links TRBV2 with TRBJ2-5; 10 nucleotides align to TRBD2. The V gene end was trimmed by 8 bases and the J gene end by 7 bases; junction bases not matched to a gene: 4. Germline V gene data show CDR1 as SNHLY and CDR2 as FYNNEI. The CDR3 spans 12 residues. The CDR3 region is CASATSGLTQYF. DNA of the CDR3: TGTGCCAGCGCGACTAGCGGGCTGACCCAGTACTTC.

This clonotype was seen more than once but under ten times. The gene calls are TRBV29-1 and TRBJ2-3; possible D gene TRBD1, 6 bases. The V gene's germline CDR1 is SQVTM and CDR2 ANQGSEA. V was trimmed by 2 bases and J by 0 bases, leaving 12 bases between them. The CDR3 loop spans 15 amino acids. The CDR3 here is CSVELRGFSTDTQYF. CDR3 DNA sequence: TGCAGCGTTGAACTCAGGGGATTTAGCACAGATACGCAGTATTTT.

The chain couples TRBV5-1 to TRBJ2-1; TRBD1 matches at 9 bases. The V gene's germline CDR1 is SGHRS and CDR2 YFSETQ. The ends lost 4 bases at V and 8 bases at J; junction bases unmatched: 7. The CDR3 runs 14 residues. The CDR3 DNA sequence: TGCGCCAGCAGCCCGGGACAGGGTTTTTATGAGCAGTTCTTC. Encoded protein: CASSPGQGFYEQFF.

This clonotype was picked up one time. This rearrangement joins TRBV21-1 to TRBJ1-2; the D call in the table, TRBD1, was not verified against the DNA. TRBV21-1 is reported as a pseudogene. This CDR3 spans 14 amino acids. This CDR3 reads CVRINRGKKDGYTF. CDR3 nucleotides: TGTGTCAGAATTAACAGGGGGAAAAAGGATGGCTACACCTTC.

This chain uses TRBV6-6 with TRBJ1-4; D remains ambiguous. Per germline, CDR1 MNHNY and CDR2 SVGAGI (reference sequence). The CDR3 runs to 14 residues. Trimming left V 6 bases short and J 8 bases short, with 16 bases between. The CDR3 reads CASRHPDLGEKLFF. CDR3 in DNA: TGTGCCAGCAGGCATCCCGACCTTGGGGAAAAACTGTTTTTT.

This clonotype was observed at least ten times. The rearrangement joins TRBV12-3 or TRBV12-4 to TRBJ1-5; D is perhaps TRBD1 (5 bases). The V and J ends lost 6 bases and 6 bases respectively, with 12 bases between them. The CDR3 consists of 13 residues. CDR3: CASREGATQPQHF. In DNA, the CDR3 is TGTGCCAGCAGGGAAGGGGCGACTCAGCCCCAGCATTTT.

This clonotype was seen a few times. The chain employs TRBV20-1 and TRBJ2-7, with D possibly TRBD1 on 6 matching bases. The CDR3 totals 16 residues. Germline CDR1 and CDR2: DFQATT and SNEGSKA (reference sequence). V gave up 6 bases and J gave up 2 bases, with 23 bases separating them. The CDR3 loop reads CSARTTGRDIAYEQYF. The CDR3 DNA is TGCAGTGCCCGTACGACCGGCCGGGACATTGCCTACGAGCAGTACTTC.

Worth noting for this clonotype: Sequence at one end of the junction differs from germline and may be a read error. V is TRBV4-1 and J is TRBJ2-3, with TRBD1 matching over 7 bases. Looked up from germline, CDR1 is MGHRA and CDR2 is YSYEKL. CDR3 length equals 15 residues. The CDR3 loop is CASSRTGVGTDTLYF. Written as DNA, the CDR3 is TGCGCCAGCAGCCGTACAGGGGTAGGGACAGATACGCTGTATTTT.

In this sample, this clonotype turned up many times. This rearrangement joins TRBV10-3 to TRBJ2-5, with TRBD1 matching over 8 bases. Trimming cost V 6 bases and J 5 bases; bases outside gene matches: 8. The CDR3 consists of 14 residues. Per germline, CDR1 ENHRY and CDR2 SYGVKD. CDR3 nucleotide sequence: TGTGCCATCAGGCCGACAGGGGATAGCGAGACCCAGTACTTC. Translated: CAIRPTGDSETQYF.

In its sample, this clonotype was seen a few times. The CDR3 spells CASSYSGTGLTGELFF. The CDR3 nucleotides are TGTGCCAGCAGTTACTCCGGGACAGGTCTCACCGGGGAGCTGTTTTTT. The chain carries TRBV6-5 and TRBJ2-2; 8 nucleotides agree with TRBD1. There are 16 residues in the CDR3. Per the germline V gene, CDR1 is MNHEY and CDR2 is SVGAGI. J gave up 4 bases and V 0 bases, and 4 bases lay outside the gene matches.

This clonotype was counted between two and nine times. The rearrangement joins TRBV24-1 to TRBJ2-3; D possibly matches TRBD1 or TRBD2 (6 bases each). Germline V gene sequence: CDR1 KGHDR, CDR2 SFDVKD. The CDR3 is 14 amino acids. V lost 5 bases, J lost 4 bases, and 12 bases lay in between. CDR3 region: CATSGDGGPDTQYF. CDR3 coding DNA: TGTGCCACCAGTGGGGACGGGGGCCCAGATACGCAGTATTTT.

This clonotype has a handful of counts. The rearrangement joins TRBV21-1 to TRBJ2-3; no check of the table's D call, TRBD2, against the DNA was made. TRBV21-1 is given as a pseudogene. There are 18 residues in the CDR3. The CDR3 sequence: CASSKGVSGGSSTDTQYF. The CDR3 nucleotides read TGTGCCAGCAGCAAAGGGGTCAGCGGGGGGTCTAGCACAGATACGCAGTATTTT.

This chain uses TRBV20-1 with TRBJ1-5, with D possibly matching TRBD1 (5 bases). Germline lookup yields CDR1 DFQATT and CDR2 SNEGSKA (reference sequence). The CDR3 runs 15 residues. The V end was cut by 3 bases, the J end by 0 bases, with 12 bases between. The CDR3 region has the DNA TGCAGTGCTAGTTACGGCGGGACTAGCAATCAGCCCCAGCATTTT. Its protein product is CSASYGGTSNQPQHF.

Only a few counts were recorded for this clonotype. V gene TRBV12-3 or TRBV12-4 combines with J gene TRBJ1-5; D unresolved. The CDR3 is 14 residues long. Trimming pared 6 bases from V and 0 bases from J, leaving 9 bases between. CDR3: CASSPTYSNQPQHF. DNA of the CDR3: TGTGCCAGCAGCCCGACCTATAGCAATCAGCCCCAGCATTTT.

V usage is TRBV7-8 and J usage is TRBJ2-1, with D perhaps TRBD2 (6 bases). CDR3 size: 14 residues. V was cut by 4 bases and J by 6 bases, with 13 bases left in between. Germline CDR1 is SGHVS and CDR2 is FQNEAQ. CDR3 region: CASSCGAEGNEQFF. The DNA of the CDR3 is TGTGCCAGCAGCTGCGGGGCTGAAGGCAATGAGCAGTTCTTC.